The clone carrying this T cell receptor (beta chain) has more than one count but fewer than ten. Its matching antigen is unknown. The data are from a study of T cell repertoires in cytomegalovirus infection. Regarding the study as a whole: Carriers of CMV plus the relevant HLA were identified by cumulative public TCR beta family frequency. Across the ex vivo response, the dominant clonotypes were HLA-C-restricted CMV-specific TCR beta clonotypes.

The V end lost 2 bases, the J end lost 4 bases, and 12 bases lay between the germline ends. The germline CDR1 and CDR2 sequences are LNHNV and YYDKDF (reference sequence). There are 15 residues in the CDR3. Via MiXCR, TCRdb re-called the reads, giving one row per CDR3 protein. This table has hundreds of thousands of distinct CDR3 sequences, less than 20% appearing once. The sequence derives from a human donor in good health (CMV status not recorded). Some clones in this sample may be carry-over from other donors' samples. The chain employs TRBV15 and TRBJ1-5; D is ambiguous. The source material was PBMCs. CDR3 amino acids: CATSRSLGGNQPQHF. In nucleotides, the CDR3 is TGTGCCACCAGCAGATCCCTTGGTGGGAATCAGCCCCAGCATTTT. The whole variable domain, remainder taken from reference TRBV15 and TRBJ1-5, is DAMVIQNPRYQVTQFGKPVTLSCSQTLNHNVMYWYQQKSSQAPKLLFHYYDKDFNNEADTPDNFQSRRPNTSFCFLDIRSPGLGDTAMYLCATSRSLGGNQPQHFGDGTRLSIL.